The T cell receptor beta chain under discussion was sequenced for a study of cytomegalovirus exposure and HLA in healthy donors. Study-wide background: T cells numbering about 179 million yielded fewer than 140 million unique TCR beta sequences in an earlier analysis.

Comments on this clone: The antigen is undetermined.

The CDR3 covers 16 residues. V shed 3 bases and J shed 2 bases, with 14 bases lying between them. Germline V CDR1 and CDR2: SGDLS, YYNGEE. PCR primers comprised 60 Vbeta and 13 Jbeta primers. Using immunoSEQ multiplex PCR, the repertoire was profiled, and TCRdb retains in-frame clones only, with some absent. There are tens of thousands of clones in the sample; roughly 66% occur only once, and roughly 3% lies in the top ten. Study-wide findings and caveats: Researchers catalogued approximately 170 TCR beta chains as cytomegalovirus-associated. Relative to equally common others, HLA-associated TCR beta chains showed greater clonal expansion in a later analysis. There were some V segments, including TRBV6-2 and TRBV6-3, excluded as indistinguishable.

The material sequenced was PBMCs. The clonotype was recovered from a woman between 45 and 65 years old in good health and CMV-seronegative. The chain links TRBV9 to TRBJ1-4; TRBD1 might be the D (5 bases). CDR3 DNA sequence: TGTGCCAGCAGCGGGACGCCGCGGGGGACTAATGAAAAACTGTTTTTT. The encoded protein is CASSGTPRGTNEKLFF.